This TCR beta chain was recovered during a study of cytomegalovirus exposure and HLA in healthy donors. PCR involved 60 Vbeta and 13 Jbeta primers. Using immunoSEQ multiplex PCR, the repertoire was profiled, and TCRdb retains in-frame clones only, with some absent. Of 200,000 or so clones detected, roughly 87% appear once; the ten largest clones hold about 0.24%. Per the germline V gene, CDR1 is SGHDT and CDR2 is YYEEEE. After removal of 5 bases from V and 1 base from J, the junction contained 1 base not matched to a gene. The CDR3 is 14 amino acids. For this clone: Its antigen is unknown.

The study's findings and limits: It was reportedly the case that the classifier diagnosed cytomegalovirus status with high specificity and sensitivity.

The receptor was isolated from a girl under two years old in good health and CMV-seronegative. The V and J genes are TRBV5-6 and TRBJ2-3, with 10 bases identical to TRBD1. Source material: PBMCs. CDR3 in amino acids: CASRGTGGTDTQYF. Written as DNA, the CDR3 is TGTGCCAGCAGGGGGACAGGGGGCACAGATACGCAGTATTTT. Using reference TRBV5-6 and TRBJ2-3 for the parts outside the CDR3, the full variable domain is DAGVTQSPTHLIKTRGQQVTLRCSPKSGHDTVSWYQQALGQGPQFIFQYYEEEERQRGNFPDRFSGHQFPNYSSELNVNALLLGDSALYLCASRGTGGTDTQYFGPGTRLTVL.